These T cell receptor beta chains were read from a single sample in a study of PD-L1 blockade in urothelial cancer. Method: immunoSEQ multiplex PCR; TCRdb's copy keeps in-frame clones and lacks some. The repertoire has tens of thousands of clones, around 80% of them found once; the top ten carry approximately 3%. The specimen comprised PBMCs, sampled around atezolizumab (anti-PD-L1) treatment. These receptors originate from a man aged 70 or older with urothelial cancer. Both conserved end residues are part of each CDR3. D genes are given only for firm matches. The listing skips clone size in some rows; elsewhere it reads once, few, many or a size class.

TGTGCCAGCAGTGAAGGGCCTAGCGGGATCTACAATGAGCAGTTCTTC | CASSEGPSGIYNEQFF | TRBD2 | TRBJ2-1 | TRBV6-1 | -
TGTGCCAGCATGTATGACATCACGGATACGCAGTATTTT | CASMYDITDTQYF | - | TRBJ2-3 | TRBV2 | -
TGCGCCAGCAGCAAGGACAGGGCGGAGAACACTGAAGCTTTCTTT | CASSKDRAENTEAFF | TRBD1 | TRBJ1-1 | TRBV10-1 | -
TGTGCCAGCAGCGTATTGGGGGGGTACAATGAGCAGTTCTTC | CASSVLGGYNEQFF | TRBD2 | TRBJ2-1 | TRBV9 | -
TGTGCCAGCCCCGGACAGGTAAGCAATCAGCCCCAGCATTTT | CASPGQVSNQPQHF | - | TRBJ1-5 | TRBV21-1 | -
TGTGCCAGTAGTACAGGGAACGTAGGGAACGAGCAGTACTTC | CASSTGNVGNEQYF | - | TRBJ2-7 | TRBV19 | -
TGTGCCACGCATAGGACAGGGTACAATGAGCAGTTCTTC | CATHRTGYNEQFF | TRBD1 | TRBJ2-1 | TRBV15 | few
TGCGCCAGCAGCCCTGACAGGGACGACACCGGGGAGCTGTTTTTT | CASSPDRDDTGELFF | TRBD1 | TRBJ2-2 | TRBV4-3 | -
TGTGCCAGCAGCCTTGGACAGGGACTCTACGAGCAGTACTTC | CASSLGQGLYEQYF | TRBD1 | TRBJ2-7 | TRBV11-2 | few
TGCGCCAGCAGCCAATACCATAAGGGGGACGGGCGCACCCAGTACTTC | CASSQYHKGDGRTQYF | - | TRBJ2-5 | TRBV4-3 | -
TGTGCCAGCAGCTTGTGGGCGACCATATCCTACAATGAGCAGTTCTTC | CASSLWATISYNEQFF | - | TRBJ2-1 | TRBV5-6 | -
TGTGCCAGCAGTTTAATAGGGGGAAAACTGTTTTTT | CASSLIGGKLFF | - | TRBJ1-4 | TRBV28 | -
TGTGCCAGCAGCTCAGACAGGGGTTGGACAGATACGCAGTATTTT | CASSSDRGWTDTQYF | TRBD1 | TRBJ2-3 | TRBV7-2 | -
TGTGCCATCAGTGGCCACGGGACAGGGAATAATGAAAAACTGTTTTTT | CAISGHGTGNNEKLFF | TRBD1 | TRBJ1-4 | TRBV10-3 | -
TGTGCCAGCAGGGAGGGCCCGTTGAGCTCCTACGAGCAGTACTTC | CASREGPLSSYEQYF | - | TRBJ2-7 | TRBV6-1 | few
TGTGCCAGCAGCTTGACAGGGGGCTCCTACGAGCAGTACTTC | CASSLTGGSYEQYF | TRBD1 | TRBJ2-7 | TRBV11-3 | -
TGTGCCAGAAGCTCGACACGACGTCTTGCTGAAGCTTTCTTT | CARSSTRRLAEAFF | - | TRBJ1-1 | TRBV5-3 | once
TGTGCCAGCAGACGGACTAGCGGGGGGGTTGGCAATGAGCAGTTCTTC | CASRRTSGGVGNEQFF | TRBD2 | TRBJ2-1 | TRBV7-9 | -
TGTGCCAGCAGATCCGGGACAGTTACCGGGGAGCTGTTTTTT | CASRSGTVTGELFF | TRBD1 | TRBJ2-2 | TRBV6-6 | -
TGTGCCAGCAGTTTAGGACAGGGGAAGTGGTTCTTC | CASSLGQGKWFF | TRBD1 | TRBJ2-1 | TRBV28 | -
TGTGCCAGCAGTCCCCGGACAGGGAATCAGCCCCAGCATTTT | CASSPRTGNQPQHF | TRBD1 | TRBJ1-5 | TRBV28 | once
TGTGCCAGCAGCCGGGACAGGGATCAGTACTTC | CASSRDRDQYF | TRBD1 | TRBJ2-7 | TRBV5-4 | few
TGTGCCAGCAGTGAAATGGGTCAGGCCCCTGGCTACACCTTC | CASSEMGQAPGYTF | - | TRBJ1-2 | TRBV25-1 | -
TGCGCCAGCAGCCGTGAGGGGGCCTACGAGCAGTACTTC | CASSREGAYEQYF | - | TRBJ2-7 | TRBV5-1 | -
TGCAGCGCAGGGGCAGATACGCAGTATTTT | CSAGADTQYF | - | TRBJ2-3 | TRBV29-1 | once
TGTGCCACCGGAACAGGGGGAGGAACTGAAGCTTTCTTT | CATGTGGGTEAFF | TRBD1 | TRBJ1-1 | TRBV2 | few